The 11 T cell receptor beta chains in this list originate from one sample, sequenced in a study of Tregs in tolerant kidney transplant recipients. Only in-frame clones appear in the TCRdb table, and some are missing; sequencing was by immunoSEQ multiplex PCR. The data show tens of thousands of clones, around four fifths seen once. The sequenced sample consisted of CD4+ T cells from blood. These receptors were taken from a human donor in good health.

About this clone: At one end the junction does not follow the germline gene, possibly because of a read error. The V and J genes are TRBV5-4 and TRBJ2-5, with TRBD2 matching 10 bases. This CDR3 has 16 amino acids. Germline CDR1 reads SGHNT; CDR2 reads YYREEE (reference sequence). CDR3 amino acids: CASSQGQAGGKETQYF. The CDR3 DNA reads TGCGCCAGCAGCCAAGGACAAGCGGGAGGGAAGGAGACCCAGTACTTC.

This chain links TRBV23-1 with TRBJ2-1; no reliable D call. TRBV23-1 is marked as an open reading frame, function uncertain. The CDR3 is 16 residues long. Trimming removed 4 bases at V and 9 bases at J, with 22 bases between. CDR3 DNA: TGCGCCAGCAGTCTGTCAGGTACAGTTAGGTATGGTGAGCAGTTCTTC. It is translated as CASSLSGTVRYGEQFF.

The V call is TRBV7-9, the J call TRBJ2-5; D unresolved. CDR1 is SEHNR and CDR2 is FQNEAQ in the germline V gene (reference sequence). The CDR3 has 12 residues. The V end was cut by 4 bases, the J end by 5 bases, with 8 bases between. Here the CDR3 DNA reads TGTGCCAGCAGCTCCGGACCGGAGACCCAGTACTTC. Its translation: CASSSGPETQYF. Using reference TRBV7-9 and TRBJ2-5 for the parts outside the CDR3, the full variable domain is DTGVSQNPRHKITKRGQNVTFRCDPISEHNRLYWYRQTLGQGPEFLTYFQNEAQLEKSRLLSDRFSAERPKGSFSTLEIQRTEQGDSAMYLCASSSGPETQYFGPGTRLLVL.

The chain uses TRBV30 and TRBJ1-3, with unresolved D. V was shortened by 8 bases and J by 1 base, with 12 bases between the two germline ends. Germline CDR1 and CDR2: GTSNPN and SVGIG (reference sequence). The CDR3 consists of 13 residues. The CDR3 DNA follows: TGTGCCGGTAACGAAGGGTCTGGAAACACCATATATTTT. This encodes CAGNEGSGNTIYF.

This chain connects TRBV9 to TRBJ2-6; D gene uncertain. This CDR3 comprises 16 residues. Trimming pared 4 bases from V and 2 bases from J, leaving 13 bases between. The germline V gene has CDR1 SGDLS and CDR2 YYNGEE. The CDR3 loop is CASSSRTVTGANVLTF. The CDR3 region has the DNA TGTGCCAGCAGCTCACGGACCGTAACTGGGGCCAACGTCCTGACTTTC.

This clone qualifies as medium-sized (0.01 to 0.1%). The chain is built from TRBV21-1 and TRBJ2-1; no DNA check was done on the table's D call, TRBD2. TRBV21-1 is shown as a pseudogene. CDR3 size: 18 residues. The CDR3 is CASSKTNGCSSSYNEQFF. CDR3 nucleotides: TGTGCCAGCAGCAAAACCAACGGCTGCTCTAGCTCCTACAATGAGCAGTTCTTC.

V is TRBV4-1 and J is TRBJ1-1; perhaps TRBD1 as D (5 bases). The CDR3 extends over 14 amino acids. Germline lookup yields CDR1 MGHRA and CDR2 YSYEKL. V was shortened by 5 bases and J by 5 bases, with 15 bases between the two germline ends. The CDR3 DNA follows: TGCGCCAGCAGCGCACCGACAGCAGGAACTGAAGCTTTCTTT. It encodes CASSAPTAGTEAFF.

In nucleotides, the CDR3 is TGCGCCAGCAGCCATCCCACCCGACCCCGCGGGGGCTACACCTTC. Encoded protein: CASSHPTRPRGGYTF. V and J are TRBV4-1 and TRBJ1-2, with no clear D. The germline CDR1 and CDR2 sequences are MGHRA and YSYEKL. Trimming left V 3 bases short and J 8 bases short, with 19 bases between. This CDR3 has 15 residues.

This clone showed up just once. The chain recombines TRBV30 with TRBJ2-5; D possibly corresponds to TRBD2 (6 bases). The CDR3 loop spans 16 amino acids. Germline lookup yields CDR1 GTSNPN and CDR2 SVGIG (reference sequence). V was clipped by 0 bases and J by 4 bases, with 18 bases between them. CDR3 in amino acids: CAWSVLGGRGLETQYF. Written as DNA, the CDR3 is TGTGCCTGGAGTGTACTCGGGGGTAGAGGGTTAGAGACCCAGTACTTC.

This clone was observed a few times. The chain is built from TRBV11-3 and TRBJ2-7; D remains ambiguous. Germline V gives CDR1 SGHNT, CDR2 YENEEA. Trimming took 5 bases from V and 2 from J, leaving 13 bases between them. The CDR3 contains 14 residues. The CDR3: CASSRPSPTYEQYF. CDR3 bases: TGTGCCAGCAGCCGACCCTCCCCCACCTACGAGCAGTACTTC.

CDR3 protein: CASSVGPAGGGANVLTF. In DNA, the CDR3 is TGTGCCAGCAGCGTAGGCCCAGCGGGGGGTGGGGCCAACGTCCTGACTTTC. J is TRBJ2-6 and V is TRBV9; 9 bases line up with TRBD2. The length of the CDR3 is 17 residues. Trimming removed 0 bases from V and 3 bases from J; junction bases left unmatched: 4. CDR1 and CDR2 from the germline V gene are SGDLS and YYNGEE. Supplemented by reference TRBV9 and TRBJ2-6, the full variable domain reads DSGVTQTPKHLITATGQRVTLRCSPRSGDLSVYWYQQSLDQGLQFLIQYYNGEERAKGNILERFSAQQFPDLHSELNLSSLELGDSALYFCASSVGPAGGGANVLTFGAGSRLTVL.